This TCR beta chain is drawn from a study of cytomegalovirus exposure and HLA in healthy donors. About the study: Clustering assigned over 70% of the roughly 420 genotyped donors to the Caucasian-associated ancestry cluster. General study findings and limits: Analysis was carried out at a later point, and it linked a missense DCLRE1C variant to TCR beta V- and J-gene trimming. More clonal expansion characterized HLA-associated TCR beta chains than equally common others in a later analysis.

As regards this clone: What it recognizes is unknown.

V was pared by 7 bases and J by 4 bases, with 8 bases of the junction left unmatched. There are 14 residues in the CDR3. Looked up from germline, CDR1 is MNHNS and CDR2 is SASEGT. Primers: 60 Vbeta forward and 13 Jbeta reverse. The data were produced by immunoSEQ multiplex PCR, yet TCRdb's version contains in-frame clones alone and is incomplete. The specimen's table records 96,000 or so clones. The chain has TRBV6-1 and TRBJ2-7; 9 positions agree with TRBD1. The TCR comes from a girl aged 5-17 years in good health and CMV-seropositive. Sequenced: PBMCs. CDR3 in amino acids: CASNPGTGLYEQYF. The DNA for the CDR3 is TGTGCCAGCAACCCCGGGACAGGGTTATACGAGCAGTACTTC.